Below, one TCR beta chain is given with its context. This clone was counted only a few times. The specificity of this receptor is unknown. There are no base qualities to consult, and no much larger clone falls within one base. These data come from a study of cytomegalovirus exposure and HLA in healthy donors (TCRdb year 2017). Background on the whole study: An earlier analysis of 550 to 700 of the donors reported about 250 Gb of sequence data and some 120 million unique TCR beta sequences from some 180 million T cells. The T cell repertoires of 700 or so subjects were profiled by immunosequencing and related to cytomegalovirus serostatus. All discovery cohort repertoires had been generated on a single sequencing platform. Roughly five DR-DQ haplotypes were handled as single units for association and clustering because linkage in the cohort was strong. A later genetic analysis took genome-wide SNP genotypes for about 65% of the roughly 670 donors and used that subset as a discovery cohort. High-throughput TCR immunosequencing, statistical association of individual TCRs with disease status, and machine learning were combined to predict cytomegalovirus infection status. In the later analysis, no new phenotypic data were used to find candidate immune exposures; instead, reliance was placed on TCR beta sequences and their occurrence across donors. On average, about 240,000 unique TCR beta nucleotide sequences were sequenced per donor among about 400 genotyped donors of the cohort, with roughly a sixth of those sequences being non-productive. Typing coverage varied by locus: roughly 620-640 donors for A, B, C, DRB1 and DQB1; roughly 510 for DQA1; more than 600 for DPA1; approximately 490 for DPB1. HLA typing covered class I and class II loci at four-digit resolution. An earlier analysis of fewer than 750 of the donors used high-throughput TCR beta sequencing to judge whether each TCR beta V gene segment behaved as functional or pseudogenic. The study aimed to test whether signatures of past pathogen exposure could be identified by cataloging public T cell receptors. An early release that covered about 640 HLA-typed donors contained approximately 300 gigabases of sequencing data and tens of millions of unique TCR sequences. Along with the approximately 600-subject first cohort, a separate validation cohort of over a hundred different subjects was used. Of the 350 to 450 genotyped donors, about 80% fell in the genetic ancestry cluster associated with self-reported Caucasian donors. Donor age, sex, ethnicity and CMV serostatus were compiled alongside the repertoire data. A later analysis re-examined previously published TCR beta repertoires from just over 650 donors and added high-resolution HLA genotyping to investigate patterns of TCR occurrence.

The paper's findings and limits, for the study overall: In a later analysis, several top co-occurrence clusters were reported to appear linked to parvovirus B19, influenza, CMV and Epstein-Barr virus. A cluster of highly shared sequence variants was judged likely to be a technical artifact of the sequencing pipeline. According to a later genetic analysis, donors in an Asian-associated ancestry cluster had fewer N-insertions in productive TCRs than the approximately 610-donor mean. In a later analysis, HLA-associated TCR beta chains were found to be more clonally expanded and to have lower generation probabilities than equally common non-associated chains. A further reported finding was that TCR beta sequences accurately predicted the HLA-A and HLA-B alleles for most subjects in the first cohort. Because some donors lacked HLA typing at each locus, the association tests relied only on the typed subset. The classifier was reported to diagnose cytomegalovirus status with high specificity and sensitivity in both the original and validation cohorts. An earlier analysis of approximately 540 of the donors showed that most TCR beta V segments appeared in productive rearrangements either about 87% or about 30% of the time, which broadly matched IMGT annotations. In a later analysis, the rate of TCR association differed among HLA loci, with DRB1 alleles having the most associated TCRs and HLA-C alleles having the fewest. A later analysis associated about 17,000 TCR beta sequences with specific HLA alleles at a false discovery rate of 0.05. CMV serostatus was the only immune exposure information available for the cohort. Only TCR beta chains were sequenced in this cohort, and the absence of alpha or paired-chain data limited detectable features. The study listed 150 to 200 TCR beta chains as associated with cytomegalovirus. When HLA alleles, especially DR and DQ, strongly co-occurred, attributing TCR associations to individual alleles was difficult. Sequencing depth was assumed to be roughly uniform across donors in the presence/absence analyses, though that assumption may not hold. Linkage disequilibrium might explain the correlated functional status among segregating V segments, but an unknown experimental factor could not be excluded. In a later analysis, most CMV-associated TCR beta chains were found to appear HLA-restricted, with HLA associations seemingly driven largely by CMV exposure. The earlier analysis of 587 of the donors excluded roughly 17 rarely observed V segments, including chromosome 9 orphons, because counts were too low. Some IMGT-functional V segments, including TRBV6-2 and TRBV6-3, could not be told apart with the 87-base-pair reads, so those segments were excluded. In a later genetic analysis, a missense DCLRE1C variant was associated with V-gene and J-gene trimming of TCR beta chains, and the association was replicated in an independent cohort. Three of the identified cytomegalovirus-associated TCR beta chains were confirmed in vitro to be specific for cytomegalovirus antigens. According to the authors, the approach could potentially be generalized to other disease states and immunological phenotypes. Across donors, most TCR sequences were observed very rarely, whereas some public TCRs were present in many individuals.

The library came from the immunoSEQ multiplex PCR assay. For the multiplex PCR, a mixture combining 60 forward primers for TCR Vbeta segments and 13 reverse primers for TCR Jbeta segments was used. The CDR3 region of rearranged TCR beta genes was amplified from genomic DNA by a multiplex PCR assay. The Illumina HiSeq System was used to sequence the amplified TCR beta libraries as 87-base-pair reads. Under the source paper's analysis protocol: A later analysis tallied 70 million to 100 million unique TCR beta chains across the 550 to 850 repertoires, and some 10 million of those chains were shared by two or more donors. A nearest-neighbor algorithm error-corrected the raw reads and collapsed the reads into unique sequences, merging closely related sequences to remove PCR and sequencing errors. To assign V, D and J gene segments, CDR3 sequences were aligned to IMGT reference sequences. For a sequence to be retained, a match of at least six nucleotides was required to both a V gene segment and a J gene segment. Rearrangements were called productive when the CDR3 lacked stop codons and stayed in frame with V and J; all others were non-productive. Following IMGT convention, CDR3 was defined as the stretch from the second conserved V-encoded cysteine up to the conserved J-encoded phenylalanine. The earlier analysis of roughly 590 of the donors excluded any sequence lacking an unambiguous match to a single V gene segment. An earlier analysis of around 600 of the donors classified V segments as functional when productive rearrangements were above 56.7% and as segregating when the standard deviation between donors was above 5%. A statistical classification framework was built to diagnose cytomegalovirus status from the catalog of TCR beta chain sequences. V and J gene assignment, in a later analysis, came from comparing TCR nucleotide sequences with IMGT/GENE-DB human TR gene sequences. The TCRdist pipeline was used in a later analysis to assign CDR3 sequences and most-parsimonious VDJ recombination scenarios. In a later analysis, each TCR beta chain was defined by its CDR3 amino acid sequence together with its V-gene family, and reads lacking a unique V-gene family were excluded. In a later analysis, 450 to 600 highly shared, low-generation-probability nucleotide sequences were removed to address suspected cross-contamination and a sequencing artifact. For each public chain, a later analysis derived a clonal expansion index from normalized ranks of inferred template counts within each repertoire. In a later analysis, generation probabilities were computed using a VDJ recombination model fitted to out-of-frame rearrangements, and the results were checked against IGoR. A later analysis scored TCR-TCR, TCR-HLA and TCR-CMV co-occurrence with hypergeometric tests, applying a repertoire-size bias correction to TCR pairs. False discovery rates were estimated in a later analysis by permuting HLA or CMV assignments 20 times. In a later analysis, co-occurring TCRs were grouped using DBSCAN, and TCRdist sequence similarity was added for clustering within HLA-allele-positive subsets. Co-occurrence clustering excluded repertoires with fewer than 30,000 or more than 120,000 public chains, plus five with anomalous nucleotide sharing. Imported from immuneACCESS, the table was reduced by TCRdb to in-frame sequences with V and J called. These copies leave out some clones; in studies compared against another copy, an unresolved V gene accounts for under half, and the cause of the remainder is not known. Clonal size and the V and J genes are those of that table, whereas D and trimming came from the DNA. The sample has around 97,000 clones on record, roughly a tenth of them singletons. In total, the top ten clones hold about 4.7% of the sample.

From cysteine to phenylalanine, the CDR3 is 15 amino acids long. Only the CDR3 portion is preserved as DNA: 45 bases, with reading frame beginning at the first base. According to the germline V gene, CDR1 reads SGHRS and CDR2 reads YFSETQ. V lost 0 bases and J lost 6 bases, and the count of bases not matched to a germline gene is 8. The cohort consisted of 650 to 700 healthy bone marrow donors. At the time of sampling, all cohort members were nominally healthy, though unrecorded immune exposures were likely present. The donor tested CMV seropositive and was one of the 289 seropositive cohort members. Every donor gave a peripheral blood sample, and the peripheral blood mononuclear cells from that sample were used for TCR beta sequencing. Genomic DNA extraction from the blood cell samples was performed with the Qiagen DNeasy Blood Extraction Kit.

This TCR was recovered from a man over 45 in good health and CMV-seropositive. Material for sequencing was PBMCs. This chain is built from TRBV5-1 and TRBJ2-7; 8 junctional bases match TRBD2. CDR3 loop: CASSLDSGMSPEQYF. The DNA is TGCGCCAGCAGCTTGGATAGCGGGATGAGTCCCGAGCAGTACTTC. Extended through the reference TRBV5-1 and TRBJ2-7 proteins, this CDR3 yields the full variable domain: KAGVTQTPRYLIKTRGQQVTLSCSPISGHRSVSWYQQTPGQGLQFLFEYFSETQRNKGNFPGRFSGRQFSNSRSEMNVSTLELGDSALYLCASSLDSGMSPEQYFGPGTRLTVT.